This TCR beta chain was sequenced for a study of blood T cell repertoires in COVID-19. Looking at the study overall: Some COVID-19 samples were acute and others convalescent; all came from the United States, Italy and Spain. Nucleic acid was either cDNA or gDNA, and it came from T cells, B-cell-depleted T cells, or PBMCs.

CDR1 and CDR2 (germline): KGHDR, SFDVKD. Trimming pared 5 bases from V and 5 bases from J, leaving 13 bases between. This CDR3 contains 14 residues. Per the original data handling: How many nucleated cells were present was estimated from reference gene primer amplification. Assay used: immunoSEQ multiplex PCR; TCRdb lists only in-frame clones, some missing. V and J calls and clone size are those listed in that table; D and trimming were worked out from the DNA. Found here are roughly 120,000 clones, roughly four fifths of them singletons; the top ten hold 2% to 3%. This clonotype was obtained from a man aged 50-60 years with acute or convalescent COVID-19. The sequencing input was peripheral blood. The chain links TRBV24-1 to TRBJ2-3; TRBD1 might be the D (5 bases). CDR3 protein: CATSVRGIGDTQYF. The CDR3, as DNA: TGTGCCACCAGTGTTAGGGGAATTGGAGATACGCAGTATTTT.